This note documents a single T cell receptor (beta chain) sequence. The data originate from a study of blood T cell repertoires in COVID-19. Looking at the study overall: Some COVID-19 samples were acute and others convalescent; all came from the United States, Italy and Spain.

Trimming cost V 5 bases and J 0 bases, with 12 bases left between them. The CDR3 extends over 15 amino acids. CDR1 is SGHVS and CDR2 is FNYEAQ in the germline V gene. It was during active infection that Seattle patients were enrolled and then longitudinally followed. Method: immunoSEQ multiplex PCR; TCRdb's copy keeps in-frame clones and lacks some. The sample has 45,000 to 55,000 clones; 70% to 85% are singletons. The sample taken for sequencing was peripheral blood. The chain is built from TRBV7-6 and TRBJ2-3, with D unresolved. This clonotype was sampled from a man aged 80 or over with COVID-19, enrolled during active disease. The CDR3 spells CASSQPATSTDTQYF. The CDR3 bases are TGTGCCAGCAGCCAACCCGCGACTAGCACAGATACGCAGTATTTT.